This TCR beta chain was profiled in a study of blood T cell repertoires in COVID-19. Study details: Sample material is recorded as cDNA or gDNA derived from T cells, B-cell-depleted T cells, or PBMCs.

In the original workflow: Amplifying reference gene primers gave estimates of nucleated cell counts. Profiled with immunoSEQ multiplex PCR; TCRdb holds only in-frame clones, not every one. V and J calls and clone size are given by that table; D and trimming were obtained from the DNA. The table lists approximately 140,000 clones, more than 75% of them singletons, with 2.2% in the top ten. This CDR3 spans 16 amino acids. Germline loops: CDR1 LNHNV, CDR2 YYDKDF (reference sequence). Germline trimming cut 6 bases from V and 6 bases from J; bases unmatched to any gene: 7. Sequencing was performed on peripheral blood. The gene calls are TRBV15 and TRBJ2-2, with 13 bases that match TRBD2. The clonotype comes from a man aged 70 or older with acute or convalescent COVID-19. CDR3 sequence: CATRDGTSGMAGELFF. The CDR3 DNA reads as TGTGCCACCAGAGATGGGACTAGCGGGATGGCCGGGGAGCTGTTTTTT. Drawing the rest from reference TRBV15 and TRBJ2-2, the complete variable domain is DAMVIQNPRYQVTQFGKPVTLSCSQTLNHNVMYWYQQKSSQAPKLLFHYYDKDFNNEADTPDNFQSRRPNTSFCFLDIRSPGLGDTAMYLCATRDGTSGMAGELFFGEGSRLTVL.